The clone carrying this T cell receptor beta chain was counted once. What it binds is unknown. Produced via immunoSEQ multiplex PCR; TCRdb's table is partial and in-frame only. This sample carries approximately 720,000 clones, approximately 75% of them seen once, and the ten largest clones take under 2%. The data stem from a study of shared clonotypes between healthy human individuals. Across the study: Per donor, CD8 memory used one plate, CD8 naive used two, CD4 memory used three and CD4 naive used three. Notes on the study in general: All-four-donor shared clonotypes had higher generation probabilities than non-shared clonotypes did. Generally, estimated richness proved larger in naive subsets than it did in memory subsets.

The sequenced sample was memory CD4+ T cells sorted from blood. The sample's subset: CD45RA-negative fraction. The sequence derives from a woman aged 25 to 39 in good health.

The CDR3 DNA reads as TGTGCCACAGCCGGGGGCCTTAATGAAAAACTGTTTTTT. Protein product: CATAGGLNEKLFF. The V and J genes are TRBV10-3 and TRBJ1-4; D possibly corresponds to TRBD1 (6 bases). This CDR3 spans 13 amino acids. The germline V gene encodes CDR1 ENHRY and CDR2 SYGVKD. With 10 bases removed from V and 4 bases from J, the gap between germline ends came to 13 bases.